Shown below are 29 T cell receptor beta chains from a single sample sequenced in a study of PD-1 blockade in classical Hodgkin lymphoma. TCRdb's copy holds only in-frame clones and misses some; the assay was immunoSEQ multiplex PCR. The sample has 42,000 or so clones, roughly 86% seen once. The patients all showed relapse after autologous stem cell transplantation, while their brentuximab vedotin exposure varied. The sequences come from peripheral blood mononuclear cells (PBMCs), collected before the second cycle of nivolumab. The source of these receptors is a human donor with classical Hodgkin lymphoma.

This chain uses TRBV7-9 with TRBJ2-2, with TRBD1 identical over 8 bases. Trimming removed 6 bases from V and 1 base from J; junction bases left unmatched: 4. CDR1 is SEHNR, CDR2 FQNEAQ, per germline (reference sequence). The CDR3 is 15 residues long. The CDR3 sequence: CASSLGQGNTGELFF. The DNA of the CDR3 is TGTGCCAGCAGTCTCGGACAGGGGAACACCGGGGAGCTGTTTTTT.

The V call is TRBV5-1, the J call TRBJ2-5; D gene unclear. V lost 3 bases and J 1 base, leaving 7 bases between the germline ends. From germline, CDR1 is SGHRS and CDR2 YFSETQ. The CDR3 runs 13 residues. CDR3 sequence reads: CASSSQTQETQYF. The CDR3 DNA follows: TGCGCCAGCAGCTCCCAGACCCAAGAGACCCAGTACTTC. The full variable domain, completed using reference TRBV5-1 and TRBJ2-5, is KAGVTQTPRYLIKTRGQQVTLSCSPISGHRSVSWYQQTPGQGLQFLFEYFSETQRNKGNFPGRFSGRQFSNSRSEMNVSTLELGDSALYLCASSSQTQETQYFGPGTRLLVL.

CDR3 in DNA: TGTGCCAGTAGTATAACTGAGAGGCACAGGGGTCTTTCTCAGCCCCAGCATTTT. Translating gives CASSITERHRGLSQPQHF. The V gene is TRBV19, the J gene TRBJ1-5; 7 nucleotides agree with TRBD1. Germline CDR1 LNHDA, CDR2 SQIVND (reference sequence). With V trimmed by 2 bases and J by 6 bases, 16 bases remained unmatched. The CDR3 runs to 18 residues.

This clone has a handful of counts. The gene calls are TRBV9 and TRBJ1-5; D ambiguous. This CDR3 is 14 amino acids long. In germline, CDR1 is SGDLS, CDR2 YYNGEE. Between the trimmed V and J ends, which lost 0 bases and 4 bases, there was a span of 8 bases. This CDR3 reads CASSVGGQNQPQHF. The CDR3 DNA sequence: TGTGCCAGCAGCGTAGGAGGGCAGAATCAGCCCCAGCATTTT.

V is TRBV7-9 and J is TRBJ2-3, with D perhaps TRBD1 or TRBD2 (5 bases each). Germline V gene sequence: CDR1 SEHNR, CDR2 FQNEAQ (reference sequence). The CDR3 is made up of 15 amino acids. The ends were cut back, 5 bases at V and 2 bases at J, with 14 bases in the middle. CDR3: CASSLIRGLTDTQYF. Written as DNA, the CDR3 is TGTGCCAGCAGCCTGATCCGGGGCCTCACAGATACGCAGTATTTT.

This chain links TRBV7-2 with TRBJ2-7; D call uncertain. The CDR3 is 15 amino acids. The germline gives CDR1 SGHTA, CDR2 FQGNSA. Trimming took 6 bases from V and 5 from J, leaving 20 bases between them. The CDR3 nucleotides read TGTGCCAGCAGTCCCTCCCGGGTAGGAAGCCACGAGCAGTACTTC. Protein product: CASSPSRVGSHEQYF.

The V gene is TRBV28, the J gene TRBJ2-7; the match to TRBD2 covers 12 bases. The CDR3 totals 14 residues. Germline values: CDR1 MDHEN, CDR2 SYDVKM. The V and J ends lost 6 bases and 2 bases, in that order; junction bases with no gene match: 2. The DNA of the CDR3 is TGTGCCAGCAGGGGGACTAGCGGGCCCTACGAGCAGTACTTC. Translation: CASRGTSGPYEQYF.

There are a few counts of this clone. The V call is TRBV6-5, the J call TRBJ1-6, with 7 bases fitting TRBD1. CDR1 and CDR2 (germline): MNHEY, SVGAGI. With 7 bases clipped from V and 10 bases from J, the junction kept 7 bases outside the gene matches. The CDR3 spans 13 residues. This CDR3 reads CASKAGGNSPLHF. CDR3 DNA sequence: TGTGCCAGCAAAGCAGGGGGAAACTCACCCCTCCACTTT.

This clone was seen a handful of times. J is TRBJ2-1 and V is TRBV28; TRBD1 aligns across 9 bases. The germline V gene has CDR1 MDHEN and CDR2 SYDVKM. Trimming took 10 bases from V and 3 from J; bases not matched to a gene: 4. The CDR3 loop spans 13 amino acids. In DNA, the CDR3 is TGTGCCATCCGGGACAGGGTCTACAATGAGCAGTTCTTC. It translates to CAIRDRVYNEQFF.

The chain uses TRBV5-6 and TRBJ1-3; D gene unclear. Germline V gene sequence: CDR1 SGHDT, CDR2 YYEEEE. Trimming removed 2 bases from V and 0 bases from J, with 9 bases in between. The CDR3 runs 15 residues. CDR3 protein: CASSFGPLSGNTIYF. The CDR3, as DNA: TGTGCCAGCAGCTTCGGACCGCTCTCTGGAAACACCATATATTTT.

The chain is built from TRBV7-2 and TRBJ2-7, with 8 positions matching TRBD2. Germline CDR1 SGHTA, CDR2 FQGNSA. J gave up 5 bases and V 5 bases, and 14 bases lay outside the gene matches. The CDR3 covers 16 residues. CDR3 sequence reads: CASSRPLAGRGDEQYF. CDR3 DNA sequence: TGTGCCAGCAGCCGGCCCTTAGCGGGGCGCGGGGACGAGCAGTACTTC.

This chain links TRBV12-2 with TRBJ2-3; no check of the table's D call, TRBD1, against the DNA was made. TRBV12-2 is listed as a pseudogene. This CDR3 contains 16 residues. The CDR3 DNA follows: TGTGCAAGTCGCTTAGCGCCTAGACAGGCTCCAGATACGCAGTATTTT. Translation gives CASRLAPRQAPDTQYF.

J is TRBJ2-7 and V is TRBV28; D gene ambiguous. The CDR3 has 13 residues. Trimming cost V 6 bases and J 2 bases, with 11 bases left between them. CDR1 MDHEN and CDR2 SYDVKM come from the germline V gene. CDR3 nucleotides: TGTGCCAGCAGGATTAGTGCGGCCTACGAGCAGTACTTC. This gives the protein CASRISAAYEQYF.

CDR3 bases: TGTGCCAGCCTCAGTGGACCACCCAATGAGCAGTTCTTC. Translating gives CASLSGPPNEQFF. This chain links TRBV6-4 with TRBJ2-1; D call uncertain. The length of the CDR3 is 13 residues. Per germline, CDR1 MRHNA and CDR2 SNTAGT. V gave up 8 bases and J gave up 6 bases, with 14 bases separating them.

The count of this clone is one. The sample has other DNA sequences that encode this CDR3 too. This chain uses TRBV7-9 with TRBJ1-4; tentatively, D is TRBD1 (5 bases). Trimming stripped 1 base from V and 8 bases from J, with 8 bases between. CDR3 length equals 13 residues. Germline CDR1 and CDR2: SEHNR and FQNEAQ (reference sequence). In DNA, the CDR3 is TGTGCCAGCAGCTTAGTGGCAGGGGAAAAACTGTTTTTT. This codes for CASSLVAGEKLFF. Supplemented by reference TRBV7-9 and TRBJ1-4, the full variable domain reads DTGVSQNPRHKITKRGQNVTFRCDPISEHNRLYWYRQTLGQGPEFLTYFQNEAQLEKSRLLSDRFSAERPKGSFSTLEIQRTEQGDSAMYLCASSLVAGEKLFFGSGTQLSVL.

J is TRBJ2-1 and V is TRBV7-2, with 11 bases fitting TRBD1. The CDR3 covers 17 residues. With V trimmed by 4 bases and J by 9 bases, 14 bases remained unmatched. From germline, CDR1 is SGHTA and CDR2 FQGNSA. In DNA, the CDR3 is TGTGCCAGCAGCTCTACGCCGCTGGACAGGGGGCGCGGTGAGCAGTTCTTC. Its translation: CASSSTPLDRGRGEQFF.

The chain carries TRBV4-3 and TRBJ2-1, with D unresolved. The CDR3 contains 13 residues. Germline V gene sequence: CDR1 LGHNA, CDR2 YSLEER. V lost 6 bases and J lost 7, with 13 bases in between. CDR3 sequence (DNA): TGCGCCAGCAGTAAGAGGCGGTTTAATGAGCAGTTCTTC. It specifies CASSKRRFNEQFF.

The V gene is TRBV6-1, the J gene TRBJ2-5; 9 bases are shared with TRBD2. Germline V gives CDR1 MNHNS, CDR2 SASEGT. Losses at the gene ends were 4 bases for V and 2 bases for J; bases not matched to a gene: 11. The CDR3 has 17 residues. The CDR3 loop reads CASSVSRAGGIQETQYF. The CDR3 DNA reads as TGTGCCAGCAGTGTTTCGAGGGCGGGAGGGATTCAAGAGACCCAGTACTTC.

This chain connects TRBV19 to TRBJ1-1; D remains ambiguous. The CDR3 contains 13 residues. V shed 0 bases and J shed 1 base, with 3 bases lying between them. Germline CDR1 is LNHDA and CDR2 is SQIVND (reference sequence). The CDR3 DNA reads TGTGCCAGTAGTATAGAATCGAACACTGAAGCTTTCTTT. Translating gives CASSIESNTEAFF.

V gene TRBV5-5 combines with J gene TRBJ1-5; D gene unclear. This CDR3 is 13 amino acids long. Germline lookup yields CDR1 SGHKS and CDR2 YYEKEE (reference sequence). Trimming took off 1 base at V and 3 bases at J, with 5 bases between the two ends. DNA of the CDR3: TGTGCCAGCAGCTTGCTCGACAATCAGCCCCAGCATTTT. Translation gives CASSLLDNQPQHF.

This chain links TRBV11-2 with TRBJ2-7; D gene unclear. The CDR3 covers 13 residues. Trimming pared 3 bases from V and 2 bases from J, leaving 8 bases between. Germline assignment: CDR1 SGHAT and CDR2 FQNNGV. The CDR3 loop is CASSLGLPYEQYF. Here the CDR3 DNA reads TGTGCCAGCAGCTTGGGTCTACCCTACGAGCAGTACTTC.

The chain joins TRBV20-1 to TRBJ2-1; D might be TRBD2 (6 bases). Trimming stripped 4 bases from V and 10 bases from J, with 11 bases between. This CDR3 region has 11 residues. Germline values: CDR1 DFQATT, CDR2 SNEGSKA (reference sequence). The CDR3 region is CSATGAGEQFF. The CDR3 nucleotides are TGCAGTGCTACCGGGGCGGGGGAGCAGTTCTTC.

The chain has TRBV28 and TRBJ2-1; 14 nucleotides agree with TRBD2. CDR3 length: 15 residues. CDR1 and CDR2 (germline): MDHEN, SYDVKM. The V segment lost 2 bases and the J segment 10 bases; nucleotides outside the gene matches: 4. In DNA form, the CDR3 reads TGTGCCAGCAGTTTACCGGGACTAGCGGGAGAGGAGCAGTTCTTC. It is translated as CASSLPGLAGEEQFF.

The V gene is TRBV6-1, the J gene TRBJ1-5; a weak D match, TRBD1 (5 bases). The CDR3 covers 13 residues. CDR1 and CDR2 (germline): MNHNS, SASEGT. Deletions cut 7 bases from V and 9 bases from J, with 16 bases between. CDR3 in amino acids: CASTDSGQWPQHF. The CDR3 DNA reads as TGTGCCAGCACTGATTCGGGGCAATGGCCCCAGCATTTT.

The chain uses TRBV6-6 and TRBJ2-7, with 8 bases matching TRBD2. The CDR3 extends over 16 amino acids. Trimming cost V 2 bases and J 0 bases; bases outside gene matches: 6. Per germline, CDR1 MNHNY and CDR2 SVGAGI (reference sequence). The CDR3 nucleotides are TGTGCCAGCAGTTACCCCCGGGAGGGGAGCTCCTACGAGCAGTACTTC. Protein: CASSYPREGSSYEQYF.

The J gene is TRBJ2-3, the V gene TRBV6-4, with D unclear. V lost 3 bases and J 5 bases, leaving 9 bases between the germline ends. The germline V gene has CDR1 MRHNA and CDR2 SNTAGT. This CDR3 contains 13 residues. CDR3: CASSESGLDTQYF. The CDR3 bases are TGTGCCAGCAGTGAATCCGGGCTAGATACGCAGTATTTT.

V and J are TRBV5-6 and TRBJ2-7, with D possibly matching TRBD1 (5 bases). V gave up 4 bases and J gave up 0 bases, with 14 bases separating them. This CDR3 has 15 amino acids. From germline, CDR1 is SGHDT and CDR2 YYEEEE. CDR3 in amino acids: CASSPPQGGSYEQYF. The CDR3 region has the DNA TGTGCCAGCAGCCCCCCCCAGGGCGGCTCCTACGAGCAGTACTTC.

This clone came up a few times. The chain combines TRBV6-4 with TRBJ1-6; D unclear. In germline, CDR1 is MRHNA, CDR2 SNTAGT. The CDR3 extends over 13 amino acids. V shed 3 bases and J shed 7 bases, with 7 bases lying between them. Here the CDR3 DNA reads TGTGCCAGCAGTGATATTCCAAATTCACCCCTCCACTTT. It codes for CASSDIPNSPLHF.

The chain carries TRBV10-2 and TRBJ2-7; TRBD2 agrees at 12 bases. This CDR3 has 18 amino acids. V shed 4 bases, J shed 6 bases, and the junction held 16 bases outside the gene matches. The germline V gene encodes CDR1 WSHSY and CDR2 SAAADI. CDR3 coding DNA: TGCGCCAGCAGTGTATTGTGGGAGACTAGCGGGAGAATTAGCGAGCAGTACTTC. Encoded protein: CASSVLWETSGRISEQYF.